This TCR beta chain was captured in a study of OX40 agonist ivuxolimab in advanced cancers. About the research overall: The dose-escalation cohort had hepatocellular carcinoma, melanoma, renal cell or head and neck cancer. Overall study results and limits: On average, a greater number of expanded clones characterised CD8+ T cells relative to CD4+. Among the lowest peripheral clonal expansion occurred in 0.1-3.0 mg/kg partial responders.

Germline-derived CDR1 and CDR2 are MNHNS and SASEGT. V was shortened by 7 bases and J by 6 bases, with 16 bases between the two germline ends. The length of the CDR3 is 13 residues. The repertoire was sequenced with immunoSEQ multiplex PCR; TCRdb's copy has only in-frame clones and lacks some. The repertoire holds approximately 68,000 clones, with around 88% as singletons. In this sample, this clone turned up a few times. Its antigen remains unknown. People who had autoimmune disease history or systemic immunosuppression were excluded. This specimen was CD4+ or CD8+ T cells sorted from blood, taken in a trial of the OX40 agonist ivuxolimab. J is TRBJ2-7 and V is TRBV6-1; D unclear. The clonotype was recovered from an adult with an advanced solid tumor such as melanoma, head and neck, liver or kidney cancer. The CDR3 region has the DNA TGTGCCAGCACCTGGGGTACTCTCTCCGAGCAGTACTTC. Its protein is CASTWGTLSEQYF.